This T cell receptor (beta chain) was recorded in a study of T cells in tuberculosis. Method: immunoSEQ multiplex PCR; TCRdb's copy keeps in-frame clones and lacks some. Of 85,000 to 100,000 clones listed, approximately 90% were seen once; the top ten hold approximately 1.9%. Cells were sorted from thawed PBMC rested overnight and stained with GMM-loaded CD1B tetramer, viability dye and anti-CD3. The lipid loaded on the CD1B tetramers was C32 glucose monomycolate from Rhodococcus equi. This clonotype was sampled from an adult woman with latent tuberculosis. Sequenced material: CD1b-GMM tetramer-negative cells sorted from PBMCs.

The chain's CDR3 is CATSPELGQKSSLHF. CDR3 DNA sequence: TGTGCCACCAGCCCCGAGTTAGGACAGAAGTCTTCCCTCCACTTT. The gene calls are TRBV15 and TRBJ1-6; the D gene is possibly TRBD1 (6 bases). Trimming took 5 bases from V and 14 from J, leaving 22 bases between them. The germline V gene has CDR1 LNHNV and CDR2 YYDKDF (reference sequence). The length of the CDR3 is 15 residues.